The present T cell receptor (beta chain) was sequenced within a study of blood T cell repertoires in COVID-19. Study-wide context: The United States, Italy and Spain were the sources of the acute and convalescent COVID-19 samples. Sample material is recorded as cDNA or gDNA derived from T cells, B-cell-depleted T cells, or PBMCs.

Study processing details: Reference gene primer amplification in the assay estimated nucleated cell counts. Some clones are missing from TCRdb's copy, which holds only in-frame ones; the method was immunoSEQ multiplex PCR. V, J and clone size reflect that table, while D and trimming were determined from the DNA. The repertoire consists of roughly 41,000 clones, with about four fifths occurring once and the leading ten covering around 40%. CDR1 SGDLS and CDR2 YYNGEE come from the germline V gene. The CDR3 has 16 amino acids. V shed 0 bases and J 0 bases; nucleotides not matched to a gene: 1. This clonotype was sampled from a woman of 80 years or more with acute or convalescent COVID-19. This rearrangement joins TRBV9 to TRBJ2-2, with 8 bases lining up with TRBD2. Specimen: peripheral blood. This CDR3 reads CASSVAAGANTGELFF. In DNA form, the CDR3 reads TGTGCCAGCAGCGTAGCAGCGGGGGCGAACACCGGGGAGCTGTTTTTT.